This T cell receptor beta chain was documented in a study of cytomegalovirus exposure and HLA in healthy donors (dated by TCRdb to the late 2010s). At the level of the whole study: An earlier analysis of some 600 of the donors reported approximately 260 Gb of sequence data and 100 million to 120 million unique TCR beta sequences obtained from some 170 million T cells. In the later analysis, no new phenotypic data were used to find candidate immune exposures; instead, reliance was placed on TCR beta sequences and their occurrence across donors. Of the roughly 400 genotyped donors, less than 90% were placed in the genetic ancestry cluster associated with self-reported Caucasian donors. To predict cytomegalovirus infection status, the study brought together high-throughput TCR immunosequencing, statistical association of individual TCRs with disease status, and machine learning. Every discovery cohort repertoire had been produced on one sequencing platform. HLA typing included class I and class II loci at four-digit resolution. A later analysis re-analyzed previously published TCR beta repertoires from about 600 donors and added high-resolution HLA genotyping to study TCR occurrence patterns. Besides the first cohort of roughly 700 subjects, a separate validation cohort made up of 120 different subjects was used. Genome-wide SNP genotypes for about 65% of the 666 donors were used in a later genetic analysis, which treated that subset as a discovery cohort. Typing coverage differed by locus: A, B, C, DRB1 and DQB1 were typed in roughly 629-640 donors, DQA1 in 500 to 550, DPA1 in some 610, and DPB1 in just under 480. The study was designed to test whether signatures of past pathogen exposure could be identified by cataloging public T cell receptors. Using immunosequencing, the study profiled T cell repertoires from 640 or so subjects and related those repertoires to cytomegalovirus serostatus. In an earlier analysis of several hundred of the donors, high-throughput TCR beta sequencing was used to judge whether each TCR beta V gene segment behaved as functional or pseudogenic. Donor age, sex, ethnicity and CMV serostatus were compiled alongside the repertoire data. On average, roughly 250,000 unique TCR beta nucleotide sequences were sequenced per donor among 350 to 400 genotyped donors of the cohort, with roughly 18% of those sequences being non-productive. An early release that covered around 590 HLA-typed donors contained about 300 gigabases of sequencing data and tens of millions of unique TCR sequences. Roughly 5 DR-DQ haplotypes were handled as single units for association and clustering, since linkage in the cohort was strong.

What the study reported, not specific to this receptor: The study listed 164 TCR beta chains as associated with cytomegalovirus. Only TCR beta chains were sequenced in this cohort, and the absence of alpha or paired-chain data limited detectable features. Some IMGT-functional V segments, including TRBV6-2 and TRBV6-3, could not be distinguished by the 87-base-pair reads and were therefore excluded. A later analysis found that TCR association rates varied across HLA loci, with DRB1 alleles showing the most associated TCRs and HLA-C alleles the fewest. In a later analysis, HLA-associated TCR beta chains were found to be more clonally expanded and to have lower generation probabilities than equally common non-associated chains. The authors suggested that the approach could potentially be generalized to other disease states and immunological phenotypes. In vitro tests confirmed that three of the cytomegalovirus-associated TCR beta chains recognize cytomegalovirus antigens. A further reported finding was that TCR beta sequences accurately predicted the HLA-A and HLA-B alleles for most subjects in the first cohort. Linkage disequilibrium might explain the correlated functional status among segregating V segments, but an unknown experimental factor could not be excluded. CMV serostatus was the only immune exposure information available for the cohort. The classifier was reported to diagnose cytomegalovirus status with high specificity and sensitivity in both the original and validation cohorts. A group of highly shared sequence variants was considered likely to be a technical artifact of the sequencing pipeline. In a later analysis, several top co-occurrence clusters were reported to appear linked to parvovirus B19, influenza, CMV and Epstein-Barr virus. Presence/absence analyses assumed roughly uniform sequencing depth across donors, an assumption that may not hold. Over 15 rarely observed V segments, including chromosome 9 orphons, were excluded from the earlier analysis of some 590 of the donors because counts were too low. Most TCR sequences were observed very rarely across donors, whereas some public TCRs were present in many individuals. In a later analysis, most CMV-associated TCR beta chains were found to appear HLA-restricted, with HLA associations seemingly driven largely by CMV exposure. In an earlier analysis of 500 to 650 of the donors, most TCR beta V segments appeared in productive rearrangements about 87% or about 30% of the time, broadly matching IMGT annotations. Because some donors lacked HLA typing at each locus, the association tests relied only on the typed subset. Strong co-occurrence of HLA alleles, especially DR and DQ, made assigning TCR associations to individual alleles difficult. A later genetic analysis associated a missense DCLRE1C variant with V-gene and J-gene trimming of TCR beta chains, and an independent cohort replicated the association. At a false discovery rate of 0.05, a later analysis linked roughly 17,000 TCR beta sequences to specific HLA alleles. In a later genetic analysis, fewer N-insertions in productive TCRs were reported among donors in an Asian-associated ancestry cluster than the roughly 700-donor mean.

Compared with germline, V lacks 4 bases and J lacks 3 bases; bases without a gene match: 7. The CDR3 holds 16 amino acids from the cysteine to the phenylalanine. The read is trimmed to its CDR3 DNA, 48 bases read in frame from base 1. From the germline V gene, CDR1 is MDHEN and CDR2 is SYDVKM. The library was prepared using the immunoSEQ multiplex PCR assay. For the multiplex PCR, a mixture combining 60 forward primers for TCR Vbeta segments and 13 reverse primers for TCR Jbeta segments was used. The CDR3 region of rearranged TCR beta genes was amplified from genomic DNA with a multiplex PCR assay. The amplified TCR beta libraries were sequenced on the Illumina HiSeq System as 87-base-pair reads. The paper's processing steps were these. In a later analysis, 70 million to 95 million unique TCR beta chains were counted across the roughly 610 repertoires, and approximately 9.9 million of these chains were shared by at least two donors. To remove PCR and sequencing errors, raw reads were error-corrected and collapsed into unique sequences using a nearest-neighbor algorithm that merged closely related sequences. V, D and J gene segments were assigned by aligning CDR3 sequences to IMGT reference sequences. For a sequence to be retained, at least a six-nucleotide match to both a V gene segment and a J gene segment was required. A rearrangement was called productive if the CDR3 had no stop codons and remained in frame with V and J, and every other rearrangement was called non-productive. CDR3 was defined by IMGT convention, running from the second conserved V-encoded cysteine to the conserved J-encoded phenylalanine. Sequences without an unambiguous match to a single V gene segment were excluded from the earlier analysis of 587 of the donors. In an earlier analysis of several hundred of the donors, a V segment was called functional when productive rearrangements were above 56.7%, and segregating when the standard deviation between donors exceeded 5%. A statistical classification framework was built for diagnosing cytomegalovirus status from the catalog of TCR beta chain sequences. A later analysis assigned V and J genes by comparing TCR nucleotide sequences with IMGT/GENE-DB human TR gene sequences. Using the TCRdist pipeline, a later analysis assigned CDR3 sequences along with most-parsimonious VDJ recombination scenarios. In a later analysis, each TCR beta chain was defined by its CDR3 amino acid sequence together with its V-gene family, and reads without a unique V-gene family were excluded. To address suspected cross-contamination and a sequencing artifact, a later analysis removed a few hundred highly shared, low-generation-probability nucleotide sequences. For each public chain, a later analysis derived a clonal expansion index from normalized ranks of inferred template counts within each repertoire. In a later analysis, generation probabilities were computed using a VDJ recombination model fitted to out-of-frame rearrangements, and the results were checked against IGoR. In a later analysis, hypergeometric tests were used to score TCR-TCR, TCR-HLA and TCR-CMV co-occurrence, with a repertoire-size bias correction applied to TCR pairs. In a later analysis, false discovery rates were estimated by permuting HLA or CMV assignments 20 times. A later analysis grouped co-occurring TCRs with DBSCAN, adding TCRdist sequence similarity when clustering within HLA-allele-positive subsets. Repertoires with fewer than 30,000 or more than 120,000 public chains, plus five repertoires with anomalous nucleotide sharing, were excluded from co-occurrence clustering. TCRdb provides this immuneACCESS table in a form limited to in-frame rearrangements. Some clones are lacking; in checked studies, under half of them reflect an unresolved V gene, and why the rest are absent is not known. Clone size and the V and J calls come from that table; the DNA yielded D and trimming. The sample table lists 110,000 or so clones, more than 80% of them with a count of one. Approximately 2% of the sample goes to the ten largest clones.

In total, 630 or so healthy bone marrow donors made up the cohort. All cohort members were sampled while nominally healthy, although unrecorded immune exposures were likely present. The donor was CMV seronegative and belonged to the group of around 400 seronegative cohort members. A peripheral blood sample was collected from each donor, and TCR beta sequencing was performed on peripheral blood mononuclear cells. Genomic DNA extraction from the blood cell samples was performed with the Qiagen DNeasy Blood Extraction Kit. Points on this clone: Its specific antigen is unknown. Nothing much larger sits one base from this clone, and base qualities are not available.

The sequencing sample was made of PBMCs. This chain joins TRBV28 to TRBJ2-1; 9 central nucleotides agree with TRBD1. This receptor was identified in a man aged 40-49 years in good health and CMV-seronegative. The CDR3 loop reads CASSSPGTGLYNEQFF. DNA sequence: TGTGCCAGCAGTTCACCCGGGACAGGGCTCTACAATGAGCAGTTCTTC.